The clone carrying this TCR beta chain has just a few counts. From germline, CDR1 is MNHEY and CDR2 SMNVEV (reference sequence). Trimming left V 2 bases short and J 10 bases short, with 12 bases between. The CDR3 consists of 14 residues. The sample is drawn from a study of blood T cell repertoires in COVID-19. In the study overall: PBMCs, B-cell-depleted T cells, or T cells were the source of the cDNA or gDNA that made up the material.

Methods used by the authors: Amplification of reference gene primers was used by the study to estimate nucleated cell counts. Data came from immunoSEQ multiplex PCR; TCRdb stores just in-frame clones and leaves some out. V and J calls and clone size are given by that table; D and trimming were obtained from the DNA. The sample carries a few hundred thousand clones, roughly 87% recorded once. The source is a young woman with acute or convalescent COVID-19. This sequence joins TRBV27 and TRBJ1-6; possibly TRBD1 for D (6 bases). Sequencing was done on a sample of peripheral blood. The CDR3 is CASSLGRGGSPLHF. For the CDR3, the DNA is TGTGCCAGCAGTTTAGGCAGGGGAGGGTCACCCCTCCACTTT.